This T cell receptor (beta chain) came from a study of blood T cell repertoires in COVID-19. The CDR3 extends over 16 amino acids. V shed 2 bases and J 8 bases; nucleotides not matched to a gene: 6. The germline CDR1 and CDR2 sequences are SEHNR and FQNEAQ (reference sequence). Authors' methods: Amplification with reference gene primers provided the estimates of nucleated cell counts. The repertoire was sequenced with immunoSEQ multiplex PCR; TCRdb's copy has only in-frame clones and lacks some. The DNA was the basis for D and trimming; V, J and clone size are from that table. Seen here are over 200,000 clones, approximately 92% observed once, and the top ten hold approximately 2.5%. The Seattle patients, enrolled during active infection, were followed longitudinally.

Sequenced input: peripheral blood. The gene calls are TRBV7-9 and TRBJ2-3; 14 bases match TRBD2. This receptor was identified in a person aged 18-29 years with COVID-19, enrolled during active disease. CDR3 protein: CASSLRLAGGQVTQYF. CDR3 DNA sequence: TGTGCCAGCAGCTTAAGACTAGCGGGAGGGCAAGTTACGCAGTATTTT.